This TCR beta chain was captured by sequencing in a study of cytomegalovirus exposure and HLA in healthy donors. Study-wide points: One later analysis, an examination of the 120 validation repertoires, found that first-cohort TCR clusters tended to co-occur in them. More than 150 TCR beta chains were listed as cytomegalovirus-associated. Among TCR sequences, most were rare, though some public TCRs appeared in many donors.

Libraries were prepared by immunoSEQ multiplex PCR; TCRdb keeps only in-frame clonotypes and omits some of them. Among tens of thousands of clones listed, approximately 94% were seen once. Regarding this clone: Its antigen is as yet unknown.

The CDR3 extends over 15 amino acids. In germline, CDR1 is SGHNT, CDR2 YENEEA. V shed 5 bases and J 5 bases; nucleotides not matched to a gene: 9. Donors were drawn from the approximately 120-subject validation cohort, separate from the approximately 670-subject first cohort. Sequencing was carried out using PBMCs. This rearrangement joins TRBV11-3 to TRBJ1-1, with 9 positions matching TRBD1. This sequence was found in a woman aged 18-29 years in good health and CMV-seropositive. The CDR3 here is CASSGTGGRVTEAFF. CDR3 coding DNA: TGTGCCAGCAGCGGTACAGGGGGCAGGGTGACTGAAGCTTTCTTT. The full variable domain, rest sourced from reference TRBV11-3 and TRBJ1-1, is EAGVVQSPRYKIIEKKQPVAFWCNPISGHNTLYWYLQNLGQGPELLIRYENEEAVDDSQLPKDRFSAERLKGVDSTLKIQPAELGDSAVYLCASSGTGGRVTEAFFGQGTRLTVV.